Given below is one T cell receptor beta chain in context. The record originates from a study of blood T cell repertoires in COVID-19. Study-level information: T cells, B-cell-depleted T cells, or PBMCs provided the cDNA or gDNA that served as material.

Original processing notes: Estimates of nucleated cell counts were drawn from the amplification of reference gene primers. Some clones are missing from TCRdb's copy, which holds only in-frame ones; the method was immunoSEQ multiplex PCR. Clonal size and the V and J genes are those of that table, whereas D and trimming came from the DNA. Counted here are about 160,000 clones, just over 90% occurring once; the ten biggest clones make up approximately 2.2%. CDR1 and CDR2 (germline): KGHSH, LQKENI. V was trimmed by 5 bases and J by 5 bases, leaving 9 bases between them. The CDR3 runs 12 residues. This receptor was taken from a man younger than 35 with acute or convalescent COVID-19. Sequences were obtained from peripheral blood. The chain is built from TRBV18 and TRBJ2-5; a weak D match, TRBD1 (5 bases). The CDR3: CASSGKGETQYF. DNA of the CDR3: TGTGCCAGCTCAGGAAAGGGGGAGACCCAGTACTTC.